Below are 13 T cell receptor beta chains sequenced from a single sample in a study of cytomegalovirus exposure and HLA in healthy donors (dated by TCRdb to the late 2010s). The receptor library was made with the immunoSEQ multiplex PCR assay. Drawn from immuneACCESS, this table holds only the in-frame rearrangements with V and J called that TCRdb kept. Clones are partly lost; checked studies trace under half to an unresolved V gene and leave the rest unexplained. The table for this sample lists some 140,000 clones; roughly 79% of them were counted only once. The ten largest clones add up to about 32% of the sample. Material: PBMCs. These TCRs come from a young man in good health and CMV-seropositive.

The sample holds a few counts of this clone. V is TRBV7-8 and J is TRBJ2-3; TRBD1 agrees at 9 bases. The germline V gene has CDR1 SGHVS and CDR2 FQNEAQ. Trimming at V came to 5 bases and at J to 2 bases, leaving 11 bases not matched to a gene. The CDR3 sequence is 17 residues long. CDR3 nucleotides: TGTGCCAGCAGCGCGGGTTACAGGGGGCGTTACACAGATACGCAGTATTTT. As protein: CASSAGYRGRYTDTQYF.

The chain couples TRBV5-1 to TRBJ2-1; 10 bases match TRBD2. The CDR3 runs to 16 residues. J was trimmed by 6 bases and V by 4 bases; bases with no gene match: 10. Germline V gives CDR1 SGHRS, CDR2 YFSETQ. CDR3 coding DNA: TGCGCCAGCAGCCTACGAATAGCGGGAGGTCCCAATGAGCAGTTCTTC. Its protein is CASSLRIAGGPNEQFF.

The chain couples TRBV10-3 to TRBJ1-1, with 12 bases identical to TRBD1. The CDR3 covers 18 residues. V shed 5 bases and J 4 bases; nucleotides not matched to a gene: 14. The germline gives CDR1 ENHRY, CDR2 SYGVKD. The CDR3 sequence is CAISPGTGGPQSGTEAFF. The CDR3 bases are TGTGCCATCAGTCCCGGGACAGGGGGCCCGCAATCCGGCACTGAAGCTTTCTTT.

The CDR3 DNA reads as TGTGCCACCAGCAGGCAGAGCAATCAGCCCCAGCATTTT. Encoded protein: CATSRQSNQPQHF. The genes are TRBV15 and TRBJ1-5; D unclear. The CDR3 has 13 residues. V was trimmed by 3 bases and J by 1 base, leaving 4 bases between them. In germline, CDR1 is LNHNV, CDR2 YYDKDF (reference sequence).

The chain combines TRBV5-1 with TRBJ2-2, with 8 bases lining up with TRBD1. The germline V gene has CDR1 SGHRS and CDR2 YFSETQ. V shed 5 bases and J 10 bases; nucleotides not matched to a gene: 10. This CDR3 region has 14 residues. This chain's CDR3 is CASRPTLTGEELFF. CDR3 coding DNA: TGCGCCAGCAGGCCGACGCTGACAGGGGAGGAGCTGTTTTTT.

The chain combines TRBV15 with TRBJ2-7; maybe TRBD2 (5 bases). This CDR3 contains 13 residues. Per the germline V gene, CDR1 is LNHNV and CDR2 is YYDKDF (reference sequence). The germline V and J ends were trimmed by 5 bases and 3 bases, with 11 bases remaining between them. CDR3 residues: CATSEGLNYEQYF. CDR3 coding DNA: TGTGCCACCAGCGAGGGATTAAACTACGAGCAGTACTTC.

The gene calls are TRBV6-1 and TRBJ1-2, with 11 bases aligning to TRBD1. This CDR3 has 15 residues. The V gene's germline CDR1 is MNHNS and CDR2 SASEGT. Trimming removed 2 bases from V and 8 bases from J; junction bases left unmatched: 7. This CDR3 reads CASSESGQGAGGYTF. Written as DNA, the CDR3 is TGTGCCAGCAGTGAATCCGGACAGGGGGCAGGGGGCTACACCTTC.

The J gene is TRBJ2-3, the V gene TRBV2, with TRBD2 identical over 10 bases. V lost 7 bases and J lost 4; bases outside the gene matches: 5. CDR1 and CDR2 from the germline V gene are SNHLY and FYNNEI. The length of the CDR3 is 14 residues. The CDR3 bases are TGTGCCAGCATGAGCGGGAGGGCCTCAGATACGCAGTATTTT. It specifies CASMSGRASDTQYF.

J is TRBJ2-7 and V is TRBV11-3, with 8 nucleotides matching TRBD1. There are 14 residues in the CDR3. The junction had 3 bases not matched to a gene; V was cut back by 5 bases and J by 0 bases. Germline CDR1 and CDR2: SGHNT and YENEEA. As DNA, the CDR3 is TGTGCCAGCAGCCCAGGGGGCGACTCCTACGAGCAGTACTTC. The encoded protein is CASSPGGDSYEQYF.

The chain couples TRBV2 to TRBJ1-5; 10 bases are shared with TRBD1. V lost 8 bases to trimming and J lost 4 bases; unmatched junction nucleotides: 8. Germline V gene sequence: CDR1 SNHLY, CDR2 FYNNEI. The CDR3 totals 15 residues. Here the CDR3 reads CASSGTGDYNQPQHF. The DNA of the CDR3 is TGTGCCAGCTCTGGGACAGGGGATTATAATCAGCCCCAGCATTTT.

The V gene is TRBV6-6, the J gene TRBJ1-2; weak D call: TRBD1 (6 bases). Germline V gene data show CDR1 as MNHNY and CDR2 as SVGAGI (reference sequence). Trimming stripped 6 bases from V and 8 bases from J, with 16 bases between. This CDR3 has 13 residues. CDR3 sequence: CASSSPGTQGYTF. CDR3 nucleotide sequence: TGTGCCAGCAGCTCCCCCGGGACACAGGGCTACACCTTC.

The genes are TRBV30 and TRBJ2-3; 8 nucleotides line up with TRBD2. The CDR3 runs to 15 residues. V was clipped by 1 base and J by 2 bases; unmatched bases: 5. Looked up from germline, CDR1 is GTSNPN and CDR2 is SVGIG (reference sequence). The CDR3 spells CAWSERAGVTDTQYF. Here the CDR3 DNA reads TGTGCCTGGAGTGAGCGAGCGGGAGTCACAGATACGCAGTATTTT.

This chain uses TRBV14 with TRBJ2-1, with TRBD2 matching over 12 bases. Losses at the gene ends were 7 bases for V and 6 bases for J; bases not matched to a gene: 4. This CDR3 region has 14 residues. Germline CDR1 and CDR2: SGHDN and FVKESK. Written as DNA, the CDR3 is TGTGCCAGCACCCCACTAGCGGGGGGCAATGAGCAGTTCTTC. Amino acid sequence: CASTPLAGGNEQFF.